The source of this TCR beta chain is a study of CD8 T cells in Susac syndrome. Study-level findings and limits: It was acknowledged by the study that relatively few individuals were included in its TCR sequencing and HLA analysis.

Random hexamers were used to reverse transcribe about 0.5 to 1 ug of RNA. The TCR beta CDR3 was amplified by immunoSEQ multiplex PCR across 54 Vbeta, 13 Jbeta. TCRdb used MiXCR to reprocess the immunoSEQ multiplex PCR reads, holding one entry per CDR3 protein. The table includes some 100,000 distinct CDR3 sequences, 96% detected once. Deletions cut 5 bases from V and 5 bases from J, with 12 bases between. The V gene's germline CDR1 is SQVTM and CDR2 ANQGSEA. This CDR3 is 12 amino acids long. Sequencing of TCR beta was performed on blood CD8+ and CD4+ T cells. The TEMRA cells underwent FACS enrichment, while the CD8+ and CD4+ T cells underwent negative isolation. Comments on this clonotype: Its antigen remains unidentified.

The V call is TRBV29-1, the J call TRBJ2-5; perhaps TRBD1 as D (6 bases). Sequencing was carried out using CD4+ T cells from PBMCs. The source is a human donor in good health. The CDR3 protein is CSVLGAGETQYF. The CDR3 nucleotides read TGCAGCGTTTTGGGGGCCGGGGAGACCCAGTACTTC.